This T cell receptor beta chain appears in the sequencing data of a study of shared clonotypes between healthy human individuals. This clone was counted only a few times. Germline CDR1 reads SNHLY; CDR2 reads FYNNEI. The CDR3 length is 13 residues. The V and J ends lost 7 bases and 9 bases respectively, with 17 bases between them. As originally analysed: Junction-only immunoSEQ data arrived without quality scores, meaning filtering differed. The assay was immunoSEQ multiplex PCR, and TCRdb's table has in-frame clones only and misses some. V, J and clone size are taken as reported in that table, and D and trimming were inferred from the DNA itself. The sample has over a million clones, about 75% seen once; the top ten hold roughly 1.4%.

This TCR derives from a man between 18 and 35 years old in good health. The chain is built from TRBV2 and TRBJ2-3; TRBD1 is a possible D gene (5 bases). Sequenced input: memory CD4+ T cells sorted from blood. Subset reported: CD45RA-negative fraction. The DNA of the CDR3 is TGTGCCAGCAAGCTAGAACAGGTCCCCACGCAGTATTTT. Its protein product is CASKLEQVPTQYF.